This T cell receptor beta chain was identified in a study of vaccination and CD4 T cells after COVID-19. Background on the study: At a median around 70 days (range 14 to 241) after dose two, post-vaccine samples were obtained.

About this clonotype: What it recognizes is unknown.

An Oncomine TCR Beta short-read assay was used to sequence the DNA from cultured CD4+ T cells. TCRdb reanalysed the PCR reads using MiXCR and keeps one entry per CDR3 protein. The sample lists about 14,000 distinct CDR3 sequences; 40% to 60% were seen once. Stated treatment: roughly 11-day PBMC culture with coronavirus spike peptide pools or control peptides (ViraFEST assay). The source is a human donor who had recovered from COVID-19. The sequenced sample consisted of CD4+ T cells from blood, cultured in vitro.

In DNA, the CDR3 is TGTGCCAGTAGTCTTCGACCCCATAGCAATCAGCCCCAGCATTTT. It translates to CASSLRPHSNQPQHF. The chain couples TRBV19 to TRBJ1-5; D gene unclear. The CDR3 contains 15 residues. Deletions cut 5 bases from V and 0 bases from J, with 11 bases between. Germline values: CDR1 LNHDA, CDR2 SQIVND (reference sequence).